The present T cell receptor (beta chain) was sequenced within a study of Ad26.COV2.S vaccination and SARS-CoV-2 variants. Background on the study: Vaccine-arm donor from the placebo-controlled COV1001 Ad26.COV2.S trial. Administration of Ad26.COV2.S was intramuscular, either once or twice 56 days apart. Study-level results: Measurements of TCR breadth and depth may have given underestimates of the total T cell responses.

On this clone: Its antigen is unknown.

The treatment: roughly 19 received Ad26.COV2.S at low or high dose, single or two shots; 5 received placebo; per-sample allocation not given. The samples date from day 63 after the first vaccine or placebo injection. Built on an Ad26 vector, the vaccine expressed Wuhan-strain SARS-CoV-2 spike. The CDR3 length is 16 residues. CDR1 SEHNR and CDR2 FQNEAQ come from the germline V gene (reference sequence). V gave up 1 base and J gave up 1 base; unmatched junction bases: 4. Clones were read by immunoSEQ multiplex PCR, and TCRdb kept only the in-frame ones, dropping some. Of approximately 400,000 clones listed, 70% to 90% are singletons.

The clonotype was recovered from a person aged 18 to 65 who received the Ad26.COV2.S COVID-19 vaccine or a placebo. V usage is TRBV7-9 and J usage is TRBJ2-3, with 8 nucleotides matching TRBD2. Sequencing was performed on peripheral blood, taken in a trial of Ad26.COV2.S vaccine versus placebo. The DNA for the CDR3 is TGTGCCAGCAGCTTAGAGGGGCGGGGGGGCACAGATACGCAGTATTTT. Its protein product is CASSLEGRGGTDTQYF. The full variable domain, rest sourced from reference TRBV7-9 and TRBJ2-3, is DTGVSQNPRHKITKRGQNVTFRCDPISEHNRLYWYRQTLGQGPEFLTYFQNEAQLEKSRLLSDRFSAERPKGSFSTLEIQRTEQGDSAMYLCASSLEGRGGTDTQYFGPGTRLTVL.